The 25 T cell receptor beta chains in this list originate from one sample, sequenced in a study of prognosis after radiotherapy for stage I lung cancer. Multiplex PCR, run in two rounds, amplified TCR beta CDR3 from genomic DNA. Primers were specific to each TRBV and TRBJ gene in first-round PCR. TCRdb reprocessed the multiplex PCR reads via MiXCR and lists one record per CDR3 protein. The sample records over 15,000 distinct CDR3 sequences, about three fifths being singletons. Here the sequenced sample was PBMCs, taken before or after stereotactic body radiation therapy (not recorded which). These receptors came from a donor of 50 years or more with non-small cell lung cancer.

V is TRBV20-1 and J is TRBJ2-7; D is unresolved. The CDR3 covers 11 residues. V gave up 4 bases and J gave up 7 bases, with 11 bases separating them. Germline CDR1 DFQATT, CDR2 SNEGSKA (reference sequence). Here the CDR3 reads CSAMLGWEQYF. In DNA, the CDR3 is TGCAGTGCTATGTTGGGGTGGGAGCAGTACTTC.

This clonotype showed up many times. The J gene is TRBJ1-1, the V gene TRBV28, with D hard to call. Trimming took 4 bases from V and 0 from J, leaving 6 bases between them. The CDR3 is 13 amino acids. Per germline, CDR1 MDHEN and CDR2 SYDVKM. The CDR3 DNA follows: TGTGCCAGCAGTTCACCCTTGAACACTGAAGCTTTCTTT. Protein sequence: CASSSPLNTEAFF.

This clonotype was observed many times. V usage is TRBV7-6 and J usage is TRBJ2-2; unclear D gene. The V end was cut by 3 bases, the J end by 3 bases, with 5 bases between. The CDR3 sequence is 13 residues long. Germline CDR1 reads SGHVS; CDR2 reads FNYEAQ. The chain's CDR3 is CASSFADTGELFF. The CDR3 DNA follows: TGTGCCAGCAGCTTTGCCGACACCGGGGAGCTGTTTTTT.

The CDR3 DNA sequence: TGTGCCAGCAGTTTCAGGGTTTCTGGTAATCAGCAACAGCATTTT. Its translation: CASSFRVSGNQQQHF. V usage is TRBV2 and J usage is TRBJ1-5, with D tentatively TRBD1 (5 bases). The germline V gene encodes CDR1 SNHLY and CDR2 FYNNEI. The CDR3 extends over 15 amino acids. Deletions cut 5 bases from V and 13 bases from J, with 24 bases between.

This clonotype qualifies as medium-sized (0.01 to 0.1%). The chain combines TRBV7-9 with TRBJ2-1; 8 bases are shared with TRBD1. J gave up 9 bases and V 8 bases, and 3 bases lay outside the gene matches. Germline V lookup: CDR1 SEHNR, CDR2 FQNEAQ (reference sequence). CDR3 length equals 11 residues. The CDR3, as DNA: TGTGCCAGCCGACAGGGGATTGAGCAGTTCTTC. This sequence encodes CASRQGIEQFF.

This chain uses TRBV10-3 with TRBJ2-7; 7 positions agree with TRBD2. The CDR3 runs to 19 residues. Germline CDR1 reads ENHRY; CDR2 reads SYGVKD. The V and J ends lost 10 bases and 1 base, in that order; junction bases with no gene match: 25. CDR3 residues: CATTPRERDGQGGSYEQYF. The CDR3, as DNA: TGTGCCACCACTCCCCGCGAGCGGGATGGCCAGGGAGGGTCCTACGAGCAGTACTTC.

In its sample, this clonotype was seen a few times. The V call is TRBV19, the J call TRBJ1-4; 7 positions match TRBD1. V shed 6 bases and J 5 bases; nucleotides not matched to a gene: 6. Germline V gene lookup returns CDR1 LNHDA and CDR2 SQIVND (reference sequence). The CDR3 has 14 residues. The CDR3 reads CASSATGPNEKLFF. CDR3 in DNA: TGTGCCAGTAGCGCGACAGGGCCAAATGAAAAACTGTTTTTT.

This clonotype was seen a single time. The chain combines TRBV2 with TRBJ2-7; TRBD2 aligns across 16 bases. Trimming at V came to 7 bases and at J to 4 bases, leaving 10 bases not matched to a gene. The germline CDR1 and CDR2 sequences are SNHLY and FYNNEI. CDR3 length: 17 amino acids. DNA of the CDR3: TGTGCCAGCAACCTTAACCCGGGACTAGCGGGAGGGTACGAGCAGTACTTC. Protein sequence: CASNLNPGLAGGYEQYF.

The chain has TRBV20-1 and TRBJ1-1, with D perhaps matching TRBD1 (6 bases). This CDR3 spans 13 amino acids. V was trimmed by 3 bases and J by 4 bases, leaving 12 bases between them. Germline CDR1 and CDR2: DFQATT and SNEGSKA (reference sequence). CDR3 DNA sequence: TGCAGTGCTAGTGAGGGGGGGGGCACTGAAGCTTTCTTT. Its protein product is CSASEGGGTEAFF.

This clonotype was picked up many times. The chain couples TRBV20-1 to TRBJ2-7, with 9 bases matching TRBD1. The CDR3 is 15 amino acids. Germline V gives CDR1 DFQATT, CDR2 SNEGSKA (reference sequence). The V and J ends lost 3 bases and 2 bases, in that order; junction bases with no gene match: 8. The CDR3 reads CSARSSGQGPYEQYF. The CDR3 nucleotides are TGCAGTGCTAGGAGTTCGGGACAGGGACCCTACGAGCAGTACTTC.

The CDR3 region is CASSSGLMGDTQYF. CDR3 nucleotides: TGTGCCAGCAGCTCGGGACTTATGGGGGATACGCAGTATTTT. This chain joins TRBV9 and TRBJ2-3; weak D call: TRBD2 (6 bases). The CDR3 consists of 14 residues. CDR1 and CDR2 (germline): SGDLS, YYNGEE. V shed 4 bases and J shed 6 bases, with 15 bases lying between them. Drawing the rest from reference TRBV9 and TRBJ2-3, the complete variable domain is DSGVTQTPKHLITATGQRVTLRCSPRSGDLSVYWYQQSLDQGLQFLIQYYNGEERAKGNILERFSAQQFPDLHSELNLSSLELGDSALYFCASSSGLMGDTQYFGPGTRLTVL.

This chain links TRBV6-1 with TRBJ1-2; 9 bases agree with TRBD1. The CDR3 is 15 residues long. The V gene end was trimmed by 6 bases and the J gene end by 1 base; junction bases not matched to a gene: 6. Germline CDR1 is MNHNS and CDR2 is SASEGT. Here the CDR3 DNA reads TGTGCCAGCAGCCCGGGACAGGGAAGTAACTATGGCTACACCTTC. It yields the protein CASSPGQGSNYGYTF.

This clonotype is medium-sized (0.01 to 0.1%) by share. The chain uses TRBV6-1 and TRBJ1-6; D gene uncertain. This CDR3 contains 13 residues. Germline V lookup: CDR1 MNHNS, CDR2 SASEGT. Deletions cut 5 bases from V and 9 bases from J, with 11 bases between. The CDR3 DNA is TGTGCCAGCAGTCCCGGCTTTGGTTCACCCCTCCACTTT. Encoded protein: CASSPGFGSPLHF.

The rearrangement joins TRBV11-2 to TRBJ2-7; the match to TRBD1 covers 9 bases. Germline CDR1 is SGHAT and CDR2 is FQNNGV. This CDR3 has 16 residues. With 5 bases clipped from V and 6 bases from J, the junction kept 14 bases outside the gene matches. As DNA, the CDR3 is TGTGCCAGCAGCGCAGCCGGGACAGGGATAAGCATCGAGCAGTACTTC. It encodes CASSAAGTGISIEQYF.

The sample holds one count of this clonotype. This chain links TRBV5-1 with TRBJ2-5, with D perhaps TRBD2 (6 bases). The V gene lost 4 bases and the J gene lost 4 bases, with 29 bases spanning the gap. The germline CDR1 and CDR2 sequences are SGHRS and YFSETQ. The length of the CDR3 is 19 residues. This CDR3 reads CASSDGAQTSGGVRETQYF. In nucleotides, the CDR3 is TGCGCCAGCAGCGATGGAGCCCAGACTAGTGGGGGTGTGAGAGAGACCCAGTACTTC.

This clonotype was recorded once. This chain links TRBV9 with TRBJ2-1; D unresolved. Trimming removed 6 bases from V and 8 bases from J, with 12 bases in between. The CDR3 extends over 12 amino acids. Germline CDR1 is SGDLS and CDR2 is YYNGEE. The CDR3 DNA is TGTGCCAGCAAGGTATCTCCCGATGAGCAGTTCTTC. Protein sequence: CASKVSPDEQFF.

This clonotype showed up many times. The chain carries TRBV5-6 and TRBJ2-2, with 8 nucleotides matching TRBD2. V was clipped by 0 bases and J by 1 base; unmatched bases: 2. CDR1 is SGHDT and CDR2 is YYEEEE in the germline V gene. This CDR3 is built from 16 residues. CDR3 in amino acids: CASSLGLAGNTGELFF. The CDR3 bases are TGTGCCAGCAGCTTGGGGCTAGCGGGGAACACCGGGGAGCTGTTTTTT.

This clonotype was picked up a small number of times. The chain uses TRBV6-4 and TRBJ2-3, with 8 bases identical to TRBD1. Germline-derived CDR1 and CDR2 are MRHNA and SNTAGT. The CDR3 sequence is 16 residues long. The ends lost 7 bases at V and 1 base at J; junction bases unmatched: 10. The CDR3 region has the DNA TGTGCCAGCATCAGCCAGGGGGCGCAAGGCACAGATACGCAGTATTTT. Encoded protein: CASISQGAQGTDTQYF.

This clonotype was detected many times. This chain connects TRBV18 to TRBJ1-1; D is unclear. The CDR3 is 16 amino acids. Looked up from germline, CDR1 is KGHSH and CDR2 is LQKENI. Trimming stripped 0 bases from V and 0 bases from J, with 11 bases between. CDR3 DNA sequence: TGTGCCAGCTCACCACCAACCCGTCTGATGAACACTGAAGCTTTCTTT. It translates to CASSPPTRLMNTEAFF.

By share, this clonotype ranks as medium-sized. The V call is TRBV20-1, the J call TRBJ1-4, with 7 positions matching TRBD1. Germline V gene sequence: CDR1 DFQATT, CDR2 SNEGSKA (reference sequence). The V segment lost 1 base and the J segment 8 bases; nucleotides outside the gene matches: 10. CDR3 length equals 15 residues. The CDR3 is CSARAFGTEAEKLFF. The CDR3, as DNA: TGCAGTGCTAGAGCTTTTGGGACAGAGGCGGAAAAACTGTTTTTT.

V gene TRBV27 combines with J gene TRBJ2-7; D might be TRBD1 or TRBD2, each matching 5 bases. CDR3 length: 15 residues. Trimming left V 6 bases short and J 4 bases short, with 19 bases between. Germline assignment: CDR1 MNHEY and CDR2 SMNVEV (reference sequence). For the CDR3, the DNA is TGTGCCAGCAGGGGTTGGGGGATCGGTTGTTACGAGCAGTACTTC. This codes for CASRGWGIGCYEQYF.

This clonotype qualifies as medium-sized. The chain links TRBV27 to TRBJ2-1; 9 bases fit TRBD1. The CDR3 covers 12 residues. CDR1 and CDR2 from the germline V gene are MNHEY and SMNVEV (reference sequence). V shed 4 bases and J 9 bases; nucleotides not matched to a gene: 1. The CDR3 loop reads CASSSQGAEQFF. For the CDR3, the DNA is TGTGCCAGCAGTTCACAGGGGGCTGAGCAGTTCTTC.

This rearrangement joins TRBV27 to TRBJ2-7; TRBD2 agrees at 10 bases. The V and J ends lost 6 bases and 5 bases, in that order; junction bases with no gene match: 1. Per the germline V gene, CDR1 is MNHEY and CDR2 is SMNVEV (reference sequence). The CDR3 runs 12 residues. CDR3 sequence (DNA): TGTGCCAGCAGAGCGGGAGGGCACGAGCAGTACTTC. Residues: CASRAGGHEQYF.

As for this clonotype: A read error may produce the germline difference seen at one junction end. The rearrangement uses TRBV9 and TRBJ2-2; 13 bases fit TRBD2. This CDR3 is 18 amino acids long. CDR1 and CDR2 (germline): SGDLS, YYNGEE. The CDR3 region is CASSDSTSGGLDTGELVF. Here the CDR3 DNA reads TGTGCCAGCAGCGACTCGACTAGCGGGGGGCTCGACACCGGGGAGCTGGTTTTT.

This clonotype occurred once. The chain couples TRBV3-1 to TRBJ1-3, with D uncertain. Trimming took 4 bases from V and 10 from J, leaving 14 bases between them. The CDR3 spans 13 residues. CDR1 is LGHDT, CDR2 YNNKEL, per germline (reference sequence). In DNA form, the CDR3 reads TGTGCCAGCAGCCCCGGGTCACGGAGAACCATATATTTT. Translated: CASSPGSRRTIYF.